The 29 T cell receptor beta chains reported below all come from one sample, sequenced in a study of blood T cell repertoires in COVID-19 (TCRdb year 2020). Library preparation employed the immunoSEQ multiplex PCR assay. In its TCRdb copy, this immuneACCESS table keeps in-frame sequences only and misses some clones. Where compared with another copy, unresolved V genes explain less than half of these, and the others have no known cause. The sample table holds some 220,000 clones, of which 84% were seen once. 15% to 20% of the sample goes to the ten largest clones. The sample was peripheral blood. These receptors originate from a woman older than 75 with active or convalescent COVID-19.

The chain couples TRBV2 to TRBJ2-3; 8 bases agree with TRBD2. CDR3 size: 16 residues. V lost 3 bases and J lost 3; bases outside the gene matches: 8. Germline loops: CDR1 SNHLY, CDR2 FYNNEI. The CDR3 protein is CASSEEAGVLTDTQYF. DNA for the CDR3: TGTGCCAGCAGTGAGGAAGCGGGAGTGCTAACAGATACGCAGTATTTT.

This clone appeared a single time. CDR3 coding DNA: TGTGCCAGCAGGGGACAGAAGAACACTGAAGCTTTCTTT. It translates to CASRGQKNTEAFF. This rearrangement joins TRBV6-5 to TRBJ1-1, with 7 bases fitting TRBD1. With V trimmed by 6 bases and J by 1 base, 2 bases remained unmatched. Germline V gene sequence: CDR1 MNHEY, CDR2 SVGAGI. CDR3 length: 13 amino acids.

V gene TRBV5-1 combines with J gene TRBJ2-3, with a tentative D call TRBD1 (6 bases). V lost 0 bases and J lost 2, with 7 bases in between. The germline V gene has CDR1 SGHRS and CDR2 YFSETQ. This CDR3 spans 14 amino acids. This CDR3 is CASSLDRVTDTQYF. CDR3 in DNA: TGCGCCAGCAGCTTGGACAGGGTCACAGATACGCAGTATTTT.

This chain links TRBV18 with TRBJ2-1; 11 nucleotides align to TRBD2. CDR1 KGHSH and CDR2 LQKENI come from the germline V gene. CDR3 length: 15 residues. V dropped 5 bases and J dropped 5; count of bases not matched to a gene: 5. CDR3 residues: CASSKGTSGNNEQFF. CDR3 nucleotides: TGTGCCAGCTCAAAAGGGACTAGCGGAAACAATGAGCAGTTCTTC.

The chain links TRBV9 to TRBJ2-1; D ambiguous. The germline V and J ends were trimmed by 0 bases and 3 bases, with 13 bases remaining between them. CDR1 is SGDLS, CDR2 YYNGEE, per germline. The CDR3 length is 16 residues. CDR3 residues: CASSVGGLPNYNEQFF. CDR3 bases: TGTGCCAGCAGCGTAGGTGGGCTTCCCAACTACAATGAGCAGTTCTTC.

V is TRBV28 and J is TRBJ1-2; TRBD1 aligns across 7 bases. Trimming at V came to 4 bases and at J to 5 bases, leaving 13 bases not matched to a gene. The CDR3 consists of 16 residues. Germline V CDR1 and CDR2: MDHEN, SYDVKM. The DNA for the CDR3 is TGTGCCAGCAGTTCTACGATTGACAGGGACCTTTATGGCTACACCTTC. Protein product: CASSSTIDRDLYGYTF.

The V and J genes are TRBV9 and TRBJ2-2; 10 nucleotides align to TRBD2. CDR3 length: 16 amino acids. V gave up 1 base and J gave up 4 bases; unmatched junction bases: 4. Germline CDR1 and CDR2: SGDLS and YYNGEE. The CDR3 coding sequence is TGTGCCAGCAGCGTACAGGCTAGCGGGAGCACCGGGGAGCTGTTTTTT. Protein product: CASSVQASGSTGELFF.

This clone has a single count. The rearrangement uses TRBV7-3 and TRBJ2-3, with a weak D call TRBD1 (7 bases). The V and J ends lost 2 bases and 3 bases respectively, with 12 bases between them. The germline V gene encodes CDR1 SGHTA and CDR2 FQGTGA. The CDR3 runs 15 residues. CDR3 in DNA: TGTGCCAGCAGCTTACAGGGGGGAAAAACAGATACGCAGTATTTT. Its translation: CASSLQGGKTDTQYF.

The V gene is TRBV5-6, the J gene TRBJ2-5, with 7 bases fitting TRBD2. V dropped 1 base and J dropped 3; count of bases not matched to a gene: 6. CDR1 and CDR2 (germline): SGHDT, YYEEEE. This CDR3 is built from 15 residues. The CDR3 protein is CASSLTSGTKETQYF. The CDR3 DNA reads TGTGCCAGCAGCTTGACGAGCGGGACTAAAGAGACCCAGTACTTC.

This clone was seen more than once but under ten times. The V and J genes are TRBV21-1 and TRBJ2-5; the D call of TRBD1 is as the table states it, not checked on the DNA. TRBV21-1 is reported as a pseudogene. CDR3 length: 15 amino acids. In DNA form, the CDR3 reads TGTGCCAGCAGCAAAATTACAGGCGAAGCAGAGACCCAGTACTTC. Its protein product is CASSKITGEAETQYF.

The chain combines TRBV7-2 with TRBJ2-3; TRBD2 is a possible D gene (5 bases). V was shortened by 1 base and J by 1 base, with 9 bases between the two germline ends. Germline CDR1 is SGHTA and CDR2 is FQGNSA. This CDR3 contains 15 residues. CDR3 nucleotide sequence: TGTGCCAGCAGCTTAGGGCCCGGGGGCACAGATACGCAGTATTTT. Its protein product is CASSLGPGGTDTQYF.

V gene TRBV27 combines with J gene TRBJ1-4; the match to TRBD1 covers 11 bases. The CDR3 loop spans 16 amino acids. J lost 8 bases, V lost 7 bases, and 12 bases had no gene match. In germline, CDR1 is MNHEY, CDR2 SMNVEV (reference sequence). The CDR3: CASITRTGGMGEKLFF. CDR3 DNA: TGTGCCAGCATTACCCGGACAGGGGGCATGGGGGAAAAACTGTTTTTT. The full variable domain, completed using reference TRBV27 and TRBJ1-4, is EAQVTQNPRYLITVTGKKLTVTCSQNMNHEYMSWYRQDPGLGLRQIYYSMNVEVTDKGDVPEGYKVSRKEKRNFPLILESPSPNQTSLYFCASITRTGGMGEKLFFGSGTQLSVL.

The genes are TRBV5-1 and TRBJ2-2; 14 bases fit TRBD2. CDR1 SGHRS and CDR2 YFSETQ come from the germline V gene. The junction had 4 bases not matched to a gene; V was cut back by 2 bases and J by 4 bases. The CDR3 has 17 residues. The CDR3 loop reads CASSLGLAGGGTGELFF. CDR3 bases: TGCGCCAGCAGCTTAGGACTAGCGGGAGGCGGCACCGGGGAGCTGTTTTTT.

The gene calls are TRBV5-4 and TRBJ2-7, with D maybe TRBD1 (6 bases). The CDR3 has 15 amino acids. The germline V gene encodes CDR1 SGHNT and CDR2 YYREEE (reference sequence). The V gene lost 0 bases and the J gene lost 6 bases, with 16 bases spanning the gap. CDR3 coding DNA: TGTGCCAGCAGCTTGGCCTCCTCAGGGGCGGGCGAGCAGTACTTC. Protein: CASSLASSGAGEQYF.

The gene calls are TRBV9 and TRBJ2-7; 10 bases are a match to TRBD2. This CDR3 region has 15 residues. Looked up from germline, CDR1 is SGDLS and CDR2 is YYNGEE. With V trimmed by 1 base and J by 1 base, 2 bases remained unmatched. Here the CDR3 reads CASSVLAGESYEQYF. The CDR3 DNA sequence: TGTGCCAGCAGCGTACTAGCGGGGGAATCCTACGAGCAGTACTTC.

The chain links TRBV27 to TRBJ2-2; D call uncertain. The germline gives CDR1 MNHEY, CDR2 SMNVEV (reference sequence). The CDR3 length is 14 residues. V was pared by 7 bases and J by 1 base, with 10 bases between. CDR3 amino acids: CASKITGNTGELFF. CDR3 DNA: TGTGCCAGCAAAATAACCGGGAACACCGGGGAGCTGTTTTTT.

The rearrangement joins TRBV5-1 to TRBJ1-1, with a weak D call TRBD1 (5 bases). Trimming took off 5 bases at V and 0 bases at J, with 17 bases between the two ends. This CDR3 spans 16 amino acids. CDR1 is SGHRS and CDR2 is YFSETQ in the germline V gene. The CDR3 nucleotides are TGCGCCAGCAGGCTTACAGGCTCGGCAATGAACACTGAAGCTTTCTTT. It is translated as CASRLTGSAMNTEAFF. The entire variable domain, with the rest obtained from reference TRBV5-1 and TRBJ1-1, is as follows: KAGVTQTPRYLIKTRGQQVTLSCSPISGHRSVSWYQQTPGQGLQFLFEYFSETQRNKGNFPGRFSGRQFSNSRSEMNVSTLELGDSALYLCASRLTGSAMNTEAFFGQGTRLTVV.

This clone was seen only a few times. The CDR3 protein is CASRGGTNSGNTIYF. DNA for the CDR3: TGTGCCAGCAGAGGAGGGACCAACTCTGGAAACACCATATATTTT. The chain uses TRBV6-5 and TRBJ1-3; perhaps TRBD1 as D (5 bases). The CDR3 totals 15 residues. Per germline, CDR1 MNHEY and CDR2 SVGAGI. V dropped 6 bases and J dropped 0 bases, with 12 bases sitting between them.

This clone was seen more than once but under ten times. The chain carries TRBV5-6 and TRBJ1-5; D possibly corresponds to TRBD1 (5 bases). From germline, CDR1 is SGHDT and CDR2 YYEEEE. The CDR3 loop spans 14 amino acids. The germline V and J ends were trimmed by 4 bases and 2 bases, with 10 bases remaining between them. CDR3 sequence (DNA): TGTGCCAGCAGCGCATGGGGGGGCAATCAGCCCCAGCATTTT. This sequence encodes CASSAWGGNQPQHF.

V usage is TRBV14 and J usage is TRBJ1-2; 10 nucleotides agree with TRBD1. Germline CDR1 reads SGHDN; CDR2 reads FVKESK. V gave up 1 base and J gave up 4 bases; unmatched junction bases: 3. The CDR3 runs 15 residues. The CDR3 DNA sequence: TGTGCCAGCAGCCAAGCCGGGACAGGGGTCTATGGCTACACCTTC. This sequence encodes CASSQAGTGVYGYTF.

CDR3 sequence (DNA): TGTGCCAGCAGCTTCTACTACTCCCAAGAGACCCAGTACTTC. Translating it yields CASSFYYSQETQYF. V gene TRBV7-2 combines with J gene TRBJ2-5; D not resolved. The CDR3 consists of 14 residues. Trimming pared 3 bases from V and 1 base from J, leaving 9 bases between. Germline CDR1 SGHTA, CDR2 FQGNSA.

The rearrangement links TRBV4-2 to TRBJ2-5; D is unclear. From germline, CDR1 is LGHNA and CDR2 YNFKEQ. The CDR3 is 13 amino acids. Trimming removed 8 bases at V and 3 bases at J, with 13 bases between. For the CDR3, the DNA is TGTGCCAGCGGGCCAGTATCAGAAGAGACCCAGTACTTC. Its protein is CASGPVSEETQYF.

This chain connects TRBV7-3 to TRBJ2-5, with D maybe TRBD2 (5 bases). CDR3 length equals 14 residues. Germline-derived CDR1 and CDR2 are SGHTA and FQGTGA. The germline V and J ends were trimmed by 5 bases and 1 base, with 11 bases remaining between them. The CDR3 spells CASSPNGIQETQYF. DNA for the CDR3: TGTGCCAGCAGCCCAAACGGGATCCAAGAGACCCAGTACTTC.

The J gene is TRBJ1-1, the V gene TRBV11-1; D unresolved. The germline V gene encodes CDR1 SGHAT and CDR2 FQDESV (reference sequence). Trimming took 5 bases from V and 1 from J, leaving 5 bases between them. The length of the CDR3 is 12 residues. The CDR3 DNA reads TGTGCCAGCAGCCCGCGGAACACTGAAGCTTTCTTT. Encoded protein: CASSPRNTEAFF.

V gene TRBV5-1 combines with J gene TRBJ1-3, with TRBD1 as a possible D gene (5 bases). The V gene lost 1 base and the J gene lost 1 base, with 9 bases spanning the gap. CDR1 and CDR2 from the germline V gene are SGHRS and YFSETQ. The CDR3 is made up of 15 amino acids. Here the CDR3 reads CASSLLGESGNTIYF. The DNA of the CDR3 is TGCGCCAGCAGCTTGTTAGGGGAATCTGGAAACACCATATATTTT.

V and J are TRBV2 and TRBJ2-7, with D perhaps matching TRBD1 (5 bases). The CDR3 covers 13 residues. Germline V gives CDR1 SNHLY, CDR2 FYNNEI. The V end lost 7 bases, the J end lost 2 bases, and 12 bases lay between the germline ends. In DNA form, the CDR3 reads TGTGCCAGCAAGTCGGACAAAGCCTACGAGCAGTACTTC. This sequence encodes CASKSDKAYEQYF. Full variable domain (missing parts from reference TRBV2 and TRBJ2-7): EPEVTQTPSHQVTQMGQEVILRCVPISNHLYFYWYRQILGQKVEFLVSFYNNEISEKSEIFDDQFSVERPDGSNFTLKIRSTKLEDSAMYFCASKSDKAYEQYFGPGTRLTVT.

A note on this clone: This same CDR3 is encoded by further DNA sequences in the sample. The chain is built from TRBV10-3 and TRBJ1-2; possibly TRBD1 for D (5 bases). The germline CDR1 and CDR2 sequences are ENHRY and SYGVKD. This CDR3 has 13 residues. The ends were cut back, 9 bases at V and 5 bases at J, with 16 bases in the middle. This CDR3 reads CAISPSREYGYTF. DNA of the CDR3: TGTGCCATTAGCCCCAGCAGGGAATATGGCTACACCTTC.

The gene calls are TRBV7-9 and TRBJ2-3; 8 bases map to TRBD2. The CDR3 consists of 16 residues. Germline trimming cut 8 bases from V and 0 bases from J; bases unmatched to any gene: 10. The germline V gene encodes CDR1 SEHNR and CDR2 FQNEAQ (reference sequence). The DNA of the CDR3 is TGTGCCAGCGCTACAAACGGACTAGCCAGCACAGATACGCAGTATTTT. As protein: CASATNGLASTDTQYF.

In nucleotides, the CDR3 is TGTGCCAGTCAAGACAGGTTTATGTACGAGCAGTACTTC. Amino acid sequence: CASQDRFMYEQYF. The chain recombines TRBV6-1 with TRBJ2-7; the D gene is possibly TRBD1 (6 bases). CDR1 is MNHNS, CDR2 SASEGT, per germline. The CDR3 has 13 residues. V lost 9 bases to trimming and J lost 4 bases, with 16 bases between them.